These 26 T cell receptor beta chains share one sample of origin, sequenced in a study of T cells expressing NK-cell markers. Following a re-call of the 5' RACE reads, TCRdb has one entry per CDR3 protein and lacks DNA. The sample data list hundreds of thousands of distinct CDR3 sequences. What was sequenced was blood T cells: a sorted CD56 or NKG2C T cell subset, CD4+ or CD8+ T cells, or bulk PBMC T cells (not recorded which). The receptors shown here come from a woman aged 18-69 years in good health.

The chain is built from TRBV11-1 and TRBJ2-3; TCRdb's D call of TRBD2 is untestable without DNA. This CDR3 has 18 amino acids. In germline, CDR1 is SGHAT, CDR2 FQDESV (reference sequence). CDR3 residues: CASSLNPAGGGRGDTQYF.

The V gene is TRBV7-2, the J gene TRBJ1-5. Germline V gives CDR1 SGHTA, CDR2 FQGNSA. This CDR3 spans 15 amino acids. CDR3 region: CASSTGPIPNQPQHF.

The genes are TRBV6-1 and TRBJ1-2; without DNA, the TCRdb call of TRBD1 cannot be checked. The CDR3 contains 13 residues. Germline V gene lookup returns CDR1 MNHNS and CDR2 SASEGT. Here the CDR3 reads CASRQAPNYGYTF.

The J gene is TRBJ2-3, the V gene TRBV7-9; TCRdb returns TRBD1, unconfirmable since there is no DNA. The CDR3 runs 16 residues. Germline CDR1 and CDR2: SEHNR and FQNEAQ (reference sequence). CDR3 protein: CASSHTGGYGTDTQYF. The entire variable domain, with the rest obtained from reference TRBV7-9 and TRBJ2-3, is as follows: DTGVSQNPRHKITKRGQNVTFRCDPISEHNRLYWYRQTLGQGPEFLTYFQNEAQLEKSRLLSDRFSAERPKGSFSTLEIQRTEQGDSAMYLCASSHTGGYGTDTQYFGPGTRLTVL.

This chain connects TRBV10-3 to TRBJ1-5. Germline CDR1 reads ENHRY; CDR2 reads SYGVKD. The CDR3 contains 12 residues. The CDR3 region is CAISSANQPQHF.

This sequence joins TRBV12-3 or TRBV12-4 and TRBJ2-1. CDR3 length: 12 residues. The CDR3 reads CASRLALFEQFF.

The chain carries TRBV20-1 and TRBJ1-2; TCRdb's assignment of TRBD1 cannot be checked, as there is no DNA. The germline V gene has CDR1 DFQATT and CDR2 SNEGSKA (reference sequence). The CDR3 covers 11 residues. The CDR3 loop reads CSAWDRKGYTF.

This sequence joins TRBV4-1 and TRBJ2-1; lacking DNA, the TRBD2 call made by TCRdb goes unchecked. The germline gives CDR1 MGHRA, CDR2 YSYEKL. This CDR3 has 15 residues. This CDR3 reads CASSTPGTSVKEQFF.

The V gene is TRBV12-3 or TRBV12-4, the J gene TRBJ2-1; with no DNA, the TCRdb D assignment of TRBD1 cannot be verified. This CDR3 has 16 amino acids. The CDR3 region is CASSLRTGPLYNEQFF.

J is TRBJ2-2 and V is TRBV19; checking the TCRdb D call of TRBD2 is not possible without DNA. The CDR3 runs 14 residues. Germline CDR1 LNHDA, CDR2 SQIVND (reference sequence). The CDR3 region is CASMSGRAYGELFF.

This rearrangement joins TRBV25-1 to TRBJ1-6; the TCRdb D gene call, TRBD1, has no DNA to confirm it. Germline V lookup: CDR1 MGHDK, CDR2 SYGVNS. The CDR3 totals 15 residues. CDR3 sequence: CASRPESQGSSPLHF.

The chain joins TRBV7-9 to TRBJ2-7; the TCRdb call, TRBD1, lacks DNA for checking. Per germline, CDR1 SEHNR and CDR2 FQNEAQ (reference sequence). This CDR3 spans 16 amino acids. The CDR3 loop reads CASSSPAGVGRSEQYF.

The genes are TRBV12-3 or TRBV12-4 and TRBJ2-3; the D call from TCRdb, TRBD2, cannot be confirmed without DNA. The CDR3 extends over 14 amino acids. CDR3: CASSTSGGADTQYF.

The chain recombines TRBV20-1 with TRBJ2-1; TCRdb proposes TRBD2, but this gene call is untestable without DNA. The CDR3 runs 16 residues. Germline CDR1 DFQATT, CDR2 SNEGSKA (reference sequence). The CDR3 spells CSARWSGRRGVNEQFF.

This chain links TRBV29-1 with TRBJ2-1; TCRdb's D call, TRBD2, is unchecked because there is no DNA. The CDR3 contains 14 residues. Germline CDR1 reads SQVTM; CDR2 reads ANQGSEA. The CDR3: CSAGTSGRKDEQFF.

The gene calls are TRBV18 and TRBJ2-2; TCRdb gives TRBD1 as the D gene, but with no DNA this cannot be confirmed. The CDR3 is 14 residues long. Germline V lookup: CDR1 KGHSH, CDR2 LQKENI. CDR3 loop: CASSPRQGTGELFF. Combining the CDR3 with reference TRBV18 and TRBJ2-2 gives the whole variable domain NAGVMQNPRHLVRRRGQEARLRCSPMKGHSHVYWYRQLPEEGLKFMVYLQKENIIDESGMPKERFSAEFPKEGPSILRIQQVVRGDSAAYFCASSPRQGTGELFFGEGSRLTVL.

This sequence joins TRBV12-3 or TRBV12-4 and TRBJ1-2; there is no DNA to check the TCRdb D call of TRBD1. The CDR3 runs to 14 residues. The CDR3 sequence is CASSLAGTGDGYTF.

V is TRBV6-5 and J is TRBJ2-1; the TCRdb D gene call, TRBD1, has no DNA to confirm it. There are 18 residues in the CDR3. CDR1 is MNHEY, CDR2 SVGAGI, per germline. The CDR3 sequence: CASSYSRGRLSSYNEQFF.

The chain carries TRBV20-1 and TRBJ2-1; TCRdb indicates TRBD1, and absent DNA this call remains unverified. This CDR3 contains 15 residues. Germline values: CDR1 DFQATT, CDR2 SNEGSKA (reference sequence). The CDR3 loop reads CSAASGTGKSHEQFF.

CDR3 sequence reads: CASSPSGATGNIQYF. The chain recombines TRBV14 with TRBJ2-4. The CDR3 totals 15 residues. Germline V gene data show CDR1 as SGHDN and CDR2 as FVKESK. Combining the CDR3 with reference TRBV14 and TRBJ2-4 gives the whole variable domain EAGVTQFPSHSVIEKGQTVTLRCDPISGHDNLYWYRRVMGKEIKFLLHFVKESKQDESGMPNNRFLAERTGGTYSTLKVQPAELEDSGVYFCASSPSGATGNIQYFGAGTRLSVL.

The CDR3 spells CASSLAGRGGEAFF. The chain has TRBV7-9 and TRBJ1-1; the TCRdb D gene call, TRBD1, has no DNA to confirm it. The CDR3 spans 14 residues. Germline CDR1 and CDR2: SEHNR and FQNEAQ (reference sequence). The full variable domain, with the rest looked up from reference TRBV7-9 and TRBJ1-1, is DTGVSQNPRHKITKRGQNVTFRCDPISEHNRLYWYRQTLGQGPEFLTYFQNEAQLEKSRLLSDRFSAERPKGSFSTLEIQRTEQGDSAMYLCASSLAGRGGEAFFGQGTRLTVV.

CDR3 residues: CASGGEGTGELFF. This chain links TRBV2 with TRBJ2-2; TCRdb names TRBD2, which stays unverified in the absence of DNA. Germline V gives CDR1 SNHLY, CDR2 FYNNEI. CDR3 length: 13 amino acids.

This chain uses TRBV30 with TRBJ2-1; TCRdb designates TRBD2, a call that cannot be tested without DNA. The CDR3 sequence is 14 residues long. CDR1 and CDR2 from the germline V gene are GTSNPN and SVGIG (reference sequence). CDR3 in amino acids: CAWALSDPYNEQFF.

CDR3 loop: CASSARDVGTEAFF. The chain joins TRBV7-9 to TRBJ1-1; TCRdb proposes TRBD1, but this gene call is untestable without DNA. Looked up from germline, CDR1 is SEHNR and CDR2 is FQNEAQ (reference sequence). The CDR3 extends over 14 amino acids.

The rearrangement uses TRBV7-8 and TRBJ2-3. The CDR3 extends over 16 amino acids. Germline-derived CDR1 and CDR2 are SGHVS and FQNEAQ. CDR3 protein: CASSLAASGSTDTQYF.

The chain uses TRBV7-2 and TRBJ2-5; TCRdb names TRBD2, which stays unverified in the absence of DNA. The germline V gene encodes CDR1 SGHTA and CDR2 FQGNSA. The CDR3 covers 14 residues. The CDR3 sequence: CASSLQRGVETQYF.